This TCR beta chain was sequenced in a study of identical twins. Every sampled donor was Caucasian and healthy. Unique molecular identifiers were present on cDNA, and template switching added a universal primer site. TCRdb re-called the 5' RACE reads through MiXCR, storing one row per CDR3 protein. This table has 500,000 to 700,000 distinct CDR3 sequences, roughly 6.6% appearing once. Trimming removed 0 bases from V and 2 bases from J, with 11 bases in between. CDR3 length: 15 residues. Germline CDR1 is LGHNA and CDR2 is YNFKEQ. This same sample was also taken into another study, of yellow fever vaccine responses in identical twins.

V and J are TRBV4-2 and TRBJ2-7; TRBD1 is a possible D gene (6 bases). This clonotype was obtained from a woman aged 18-29 years in good health. Sequenced input: PBMCs. The CDR3 nucleotides are TGTGCCAGCAGCCAAGAAGACAGGAGAACCTACGAGCAGTACTTC. This gives the protein CASSQEDRRTYEQYF.